This T cell receptor (beta chain) was sequenced during a study of naive and memory T cell subsets. Study-level results: RNA-based TCR counts may shift with T cell activation and differentiation. A few larger clonotypes appeared in naive repertoires, especially CD8, possibly memory cells re-expressing CD45RA.

In its sample, this clonotype was seen a few times. The antigen is not known. Two oligonucleotides, mixed equimolar, formed the beta constant-region primer covering TRBC1 and TRBC2. Nested alpha and beta constant-region primers with the SP2 primer drove four PCR rounds on ligated cDNA. Ligation attached a single-stranded oligonucleotide with a 12-nucleotide UMI and the SP2 primer to the cDNA 3' end. TCRdb itself ran the UMI-ligation and nested PCR reads through MiXCR, one entry per CDR3 protein. The table shows over 80,000 distinct CDR3 sequences, with about 10% occurring only once. Germline loops: CDR1 GTSNPN, CDR2 SVGIG (reference sequence). The CDR3 length is 13 residues. The germline V and J ends were trimmed by 0 bases and 6 bases, with 11 bases remaining between them. Separate alpha and beta amplification began at the second PCR step.

This chain connects TRBV30 to TRBJ1-1; D not certain. The sequenced sample consisted of naive CD4+ T cells from blood. The receptor's source is a human donor in good health. CDR3 region: CAWSVGQVAEAFF. As DNA, the CDR3 is TGTGCCTGGAGTGTAGGGCAGGTGGCTGAAGCTTTCTTT.